This passage covers 5 T cell receptor beta chains from one sample sequenced in a study of siplizumab effects on memory and regulatory T cells. The protocol was immunoSEQ multiplex PCR, while the TCRdb copy is restricted to in-frame clones and leaves out a portion. The table records some 110,000 clones, roughly 94% of them present only once. Specimen: non-Treg CD4+ T cells sorted from blood. These receptor sequences come from a human donor in good health.

The J gene is TRBJ2-7, the V gene TRBV7-9; 10 bases map to TRBD1. In germline, CDR1 is SEHNR, CDR2 FQNEAQ (reference sequence). The CDR3 is 13 amino acids. V gave up 4 bases and J gave up 6 bases; unmatched junction bases: 3. The CDR3 loop is CASSSRDRGEQYF. CDR3 nucleotides: TGTGCCAGCAGCTCCCGGGACAGGGGCGAGCAGTACTTC.

This CDR3 is CASSPTATSYEQYF. The CDR3 region has the DNA TGTGCCAGCTCACCCACGGCTACCTCCTACGAGCAGTACTTC. J is TRBJ2-7 and V is TRBV18; D gene ambiguous. Germline loops: CDR1 KGHSH, CDR2 LQKENI. The CDR3 runs to 14 residues. Between the trimmed V and J ends, which lost 3 bases and 0 bases, there was a span of 9 bases.

The rearrangement joins TRBV7-2 to TRBJ1-2; D unclear. Looked up from germline, CDR1 is SGHTA and CDR2 is FQGNSA. There are 15 residues in the CDR3. V lost 1 base and J lost 2, with 11 bases in between. CDR3 in DNA: TGTGCCAGCAGCTTAGTCTCCAATTCCAACTATGGCTACACCTTC. Encoded protein: CASSLVSNSNYGYTF.

This chain connects TRBV2 to TRBJ1-5; D is uncertain. The germline CDR1 and CDR2 sequences are SNHLY and FYNNEI. This CDR3 is built from 15 residues. Between the trimmed V and J ends, which lost 8 bases and 3 bases, there was a span of 17 bases. CDR3: CASQKETNYNQPQHF. DNA for the CDR3: TGTGCCAGCCAGAAAGAAACCAACTACAATCAGCCCCAGCATTTT.

The J gene is TRBJ1-6, the V gene TRBV18; TRBD1 matches 8 bases. Germline V CDR1 and CDR2: KGHSH, LQKENI. J was trimmed by 10 bases and V by 3 bases; bases with no gene match: 5. The CDR3 covers 14 residues. The CDR3 DNA reads as TGTGCCAGCTCACCGACAGGGGATGTCTCACCCCTCCACTTT. It codes for CASSPTGDVSPLHF.